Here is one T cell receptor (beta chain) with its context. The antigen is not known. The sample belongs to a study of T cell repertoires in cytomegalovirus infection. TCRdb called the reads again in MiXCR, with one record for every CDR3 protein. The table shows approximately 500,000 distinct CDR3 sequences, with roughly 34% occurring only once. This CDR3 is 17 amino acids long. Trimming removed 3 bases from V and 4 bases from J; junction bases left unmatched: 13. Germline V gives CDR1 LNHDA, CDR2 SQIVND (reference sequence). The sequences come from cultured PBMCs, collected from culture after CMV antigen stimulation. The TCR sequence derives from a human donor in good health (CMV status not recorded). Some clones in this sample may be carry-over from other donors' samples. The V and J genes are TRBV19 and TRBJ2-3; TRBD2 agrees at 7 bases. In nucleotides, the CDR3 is TGTGCCAGTAGTATTAGGGATAGGATAGCGGGCGCAGATACGCAGTATTTT. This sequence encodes CASSIRDRIAGADTQYF.